The present TCR beta chain was sequenced within a study of blood T cell repertoires in COVID-19. Across the study: The origin of the acute and convalescent COVID-19 samples was the United States, Italy and Spain.

TCRdb's copy holds only in-frame clones and misses some; the assay was immunoSEQ multiplex PCR. The profile shows some 300,000 clones, 80% to 90% of them singletons. This CDR3 spans 18 amino acids. The germline CDR1 and CDR2 sequences are SGHVS and FQNEAQ. V was trimmed by 5 bases and J by 7 bases, leaving 26 bases between them. The J gene is TRBJ2-2, the V gene TRBV7-8; maybe TRBD2 (6 bases). The sample consisted of peripheral blood. This sequence was found in a woman aged 45-60 years with COVID-19, enrolled during active disease. This CDR3 is CASSPGRPRAGRGGELFF. Written as DNA, the CDR3 is TGTGCCAGCAGCCCAGGCCGGCCTAGAGCGGGCCGGGGCGGGGAGCTGTTTTTT.